The 10 T cell receptor beta chains below were found in one sample sequenced in a study of blood T cell repertoires in COVID-19. Data came from immunoSEQ multiplex PCR; TCRdb stores just in-frame clones and leaves some out. Here the sample spans more than 110,000 clones, almost 90% being singletons. Sequenced sample: peripheral blood. The receptors originated from a man in his forties or fifties with active or convalescent COVID-19.

The chain couples TRBV5-6 to TRBJ2-1; 9 bases map to TRBD1. Germline V gives CDR1 SGHDT, CDR2 YYEEEE. The CDR3 covers 16 residues. The V segment lost 4 bases and the J segment 0 bases; nucleotides outside the gene matches: 5. CDR3 bases: TGTGCCAGCAGCCGTACAGGGGGCTCCTCCTACAATGAGCAGTTCTTC. Translated: CASSRTGGSSYNEQFF.

The chain joins TRBV6-5 to TRBJ1-1, with D tentatively TRBD1 (6 bases). The V gene lost 2 bases and the J gene lost 5 bases, with 12 bases spanning the gap. The CDR3 has 14 residues. Germline V gives CDR1 MNHEY, CDR2 SVGAGI. The CDR3 loop is CASSYVTGTTEAFF. The DNA for the CDR3 is TGTGCCAGCAGTTACGTCACAGGGACGACTGAAGCTTTCTTT.

V and J are TRBV5-6 and TRBJ1-2; 8 bases are shared with TRBD1. There are 17 residues in the CDR3. The J segment lost 2 bases and the V segment lost 0 bases, leaving 9 bases of the junction unmatched. Germline values: CDR1 SGHDT, CDR2 YYEEEE. CDR3 sequence: CASSLAGRDRRNYGYTF. The CDR3 nucleotides read TGTGCCAGCAGCTTGGCGGGCAGGGACAGGAGGAACTATGGCTACACCTTC.

The chain combines TRBV4-1 with TRBJ2-3; the D is unclear. Trimming removed 1 base at V and 1 base at J, with 9 bases between. This CDR3 is 15 amino acids long. Looked up from germline, CDR1 is MGHRA and CDR2 is YSYEKL. Written as DNA, the CDR3 is TGCGCCAGCAGCCAAGCGGGTCAGCGCACAGATACGCAGTATTTT. Amino acid sequence: CASSQAGQRTDTQYF.

This chain uses TRBV11-2 with TRBJ2-2; tentatively, D is TRBD2 (6 bases). Germline lookup yields CDR1 SGHAT and CDR2 FQNNGV. V lost 6 bases and J lost 2, with 22 bases in between. The CDR3 is 18 residues long. CDR3 amino acids: CASRTFSSAGRNTGELFF. The CDR3 DNA sequence: TGTGCCAGCAGAACATTCTCTTCCGCGGGGAGAAACACCGGGGAGCTGTTTTTT.

This clone was detected only once. The rearrangement uses TRBV28 and TRBJ1-4; the D is unclear. V was cut by 7 bases and J by 3 bases, with 3 bases left in between. Germline lookup yields CDR1 MDHEN and CDR2 SYDVKM. The CDR3 is 11 amino acids. The CDR3 spells CASTSNEKLFF. CDR3 bases: TGTGCCAGCACCTCTAATGAAAAACTGTTTTTT.

V usage is TRBV19 and J usage is TRBJ2-2; the D gene is possibly TRBD1 (6 bases). The CDR3 spans 14 residues. Between the trimmed V and J ends, which lost 5 bases and 1 base, there was a span of 8 bases. In germline, CDR1 is LNHDA, CDR2 SQIVND (reference sequence). CDR3 sequence (DNA): TGTGCCAGTAGTGTACAGGGGAACACCGGGGAGCTGTTTTTT. This gives the protein CASSVQGNTGELFF.

The chain recombines TRBV9 with TRBJ1-4; 7 positions agree with TRBD1. The V segment lost 2 bases and the J segment 7 bases; nucleotides outside the gene matches: 14. Looked up from germline, CDR1 is SGDLS and CDR2 is YYNGEE. This CDR3 region has 17 residues. CDR3 coding DNA: TGTGCCAGCAGCGTCCGGGACAGCCTTGACGGTATTGAAAAACTGTTTTTT. It translates to CASSVRDSLDGIEKLFF. The full variable domain, with the rest looked up from reference TRBV9 and TRBJ1-4, is DSGVTQTPKHLITATGQRVTLRCSPRSGDLSVYWYQQSLDQGLQFLIQYYNGEERAKGNILERFSAQQFPDLHSELNLSSLELGDSALYFCASSVRDSLDGIEKLFFGSGTQLSVL.

This clone occurred a few times. Other DNA sequences of this sample code for an identical CDR3. The CDR3 nucleotides are TGTGCCAGTAGTATCGGGCGGGGCTACGAGCAGTACTTC. It codes for CASSIGRGYEQYF. V gene TRBV19 combines with J gene TRBJ2-7, with D perhaps TRBD2 (6 bases). The CDR3 loop spans 13 amino acids. Trimming shortened V by 3 bases and J by 3 bases, and 9 bases separated the two germline ends. Germline values: CDR1 LNHDA, CDR2 SQIVND (reference sequence).

The chain uses TRBV11-3 and TRBJ2-2; a possible D gene is TRBD1 (6 bases). V was trimmed by 5 bases and J by 0 bases, leaving 7 bases between them. The CDR3 covers 14 residues. The germline gives CDR1 SGHNT, CDR2 YENEEA. The CDR3 coding sequence is TGTGCCAGCAGCGGACAGACGAACACCGGGGAGCTGTTTTTT. It codes for CASSGQTNTGELFF. Drawing the rest from reference TRBV11-3 and TRBJ2-2, the complete variable domain is EAGVVQSPRYKIIEKKQPVAFWCNPISGHNTLYWYLQNLGQGPELLIRYENEEAVDDSQLPKDRFSAERLKGVDSTLKIQPAELGDSAVYLCASSGQTNTGELFFGEGSRLTVL.